These 13 T cell receptor beta chains were all obtained from the same sample, sequenced in a study of T cells in Graves' hyperthyroidism and ophthalmopathy. Researchers amplified the TCR beta CDR3 regions from RNA transcripts. TCR CDR3 underwent first-round RT-PCR with the HTBI primer set. TCRdb passed the multiplex PCR reads through MiXCR, listing each CDR3 protein once. Of about 720,000 distinct CDR3 sequences detected, about 15% appear once; the ten largest clones hold approximately 8%. Sequenced material: blood. These receptors all come from a young man with Graves' hyperthyroidism.

The genes are TRBV18 and TRBJ1-6, with D perhaps matching TRBD1 (5 bases). Germline V CDR1 and CDR2: KGHSH, LQKENI. This CDR3 spans 14 amino acids. V gave up 2 bases and J gave up 8 bases, with 10 bases separating them. The CDR3 DNA is TGTGCCAGCTCACCAGGGGTGGGGGATTCACCCCTCCACTTT. Amino acid sequence: CASSPGVGDSPLHF.

A note on this clonotype: One junction end does not reproduce the germline sequence, and a read error may be involved. The rearrangement joins TRBV2 to TRBJ1-5; 10 nucleotides match TRBD1. This CDR3 comprises 15 residues. Germline V gene data show CDR1 as SNHLY and CDR2 as FYNNEI. The CDR3: CASRTPGQGNQPQHF. Here the CDR3 DNA reads TGCGCCAGCAGAACCCCGGGACAGGGGAATCAGCCCCAGCATTTT.

The rearrangement uses TRBV20-1 and TRBJ2-7; D remains ambiguous. This CDR3 spans 11 amino acids. Germline V gives CDR1 DFQATT, CDR2 SNEGSKA (reference sequence). V lost 3 bases and J 5 bases, leaving 8 bases between the germline ends. This CDR3 is CSASPPHEQYF. CDR3 nucleotide sequence: TGCAGTGCTAGTCCTCCCCACGAGCAGTACTTC.

This clonotype was seen many times. V is TRBV7-2 and J is TRBJ2-7; 8 positions agree with TRBD1. Germline V CDR1 and CDR2: SGHTA, FQGNSA. The CDR3 consists of 16 residues. Trimming took 5 bases from V and 2 from J; bases not matched to a gene: 11. The CDR3 DNA is TGTGCCAGCAGCCCGGGGGACAGGTTTAGCCCCTACGAGCAGTACTTC. Translating gives CASSPGDRFSPYEQYF.

This clonotype appeared many times. The V and J genes are TRBV12-3 or TRBV12-4 and TRBJ2-1; D call uncertain. This CDR3 has 14 residues. Trimming removed 0 bases at V and 4 bases at J, with 7 bases between. The CDR3 DNA sequence: TGTGCCAGCAGTTTAGCGGCACCTTACAATGAGCAGTTCTTC. Its protein is CASSLAAPYNEQFF.

The genes are TRBV4-1 and TRBJ1-2; possible D gene TRBD1, 5 bases. Trimming took 4 bases from V and 4 from J, leaving 13 bases between them. Germline assignment: CDR1 MGHRA and CDR2 YSYEKL. The CDR3 loop spans 14 amino acids. The CDR3 DNA is TGCGCCAGCAGCCGACCAACAGGCATCTATGGCTACACCTTC. Translated: CASSRPTGIYGYTF.

This chain uses TRBV11-3 with TRBJ2-2; 7 bases align to TRBD1. The CDR3 spans 15 residues. The junction had 11 bases not matched to a gene; V was cut back by 6 bases and J by 7 bases. CDR1 and CDR2 (germline): SGHNT, YENEEA. The CDR3 nucleotides are TGTGCCAGCAGTCCACCAGGGGGTTTCGACGGGGAGCTGTTTTTT. This gives the protein CASSPPGGFDGELFF.

The rearrangement uses TRBV12-3 or TRBV12-4 and TRBJ2-1, with D perhaps TRBD1 (5 bases). The CDR3 runs to 15 residues. Trimming left V 5 bases short and J 4 bases short, with 15 bases between. This CDR3 reads CASSPPWRQYNEQFF. The CDR3 coding sequence is TGTGCCAGCAGTCCCCCCTGGCGACAGTACAATGAGCAGTTCTTC.

The J gene is TRBJ2-2, the V gene TRBV11-3, with D perhaps matching TRBD2 (6 bases). Germline V gene sequence: CDR1 SGHNT, CDR2 YENEEA. This CDR3 region has 17 residues. V was shortened by 5 bases and J by 6 bases, with 22 bases between the two germline ends. The CDR3 DNA reads as TGTGCCAGCAGCAGAAGGCGGAGGACTATTATATCCGGGGAGCTGTTTTTT. It is translated as CASSRRRRTIISGELFF. Complete variable domain (other parts from reference TRBV11-3 and TRBJ2-2): EAGVVQSPRYKIIEKKQPVAFWCNPISGHNTLYWYLQNLGQGPELLIRYENEEAVDDSQLPKDRFSAERLKGVDSTLKIQPAELGDSAVYLCASSRRRRTIISGELFFGEGSRLTVL.

This clonotype occurred a few times. The CDR3 reads CATRGSGRAMANEQFF. The CDR3 DNA reads TGTGCCACCCGGGGTAGCGGGAGGGCCATGGCGAATGAGCAGTTCTTC. The chain combines TRBV27 with TRBJ2-1; 11 bases are shared with TRBD2. Germline V gives CDR1 MNHEY, CDR2 SMNVEV (reference sequence). The CDR3 loop spans 16 amino acids. V lost 10 bases, J lost 7 bases, and 15 bases stayed unmatched.

In this sample, this clonotype turned up a few times. The CDR3 region is CASSFSRLGLVNEQFF. CDR3 bases: TGTGCCAGCAGCTTTTCACGGTTGGGACTAGTCAATGAGCAGTTCTTC. The rearrangement joins TRBV7-9 to TRBJ2-1, with 8 bases fitting TRBD2. CDR3 length equals 16 residues. V was clipped by 3 bases and J by 6 bases; unmatched bases: 10. Germline assignment: CDR1 SEHNR and CDR2 FQNEAQ (reference sequence).

This clonotype appeared many times. This chain connects TRBV28 to TRBJ2-1; possible D gene TRBD2, 6 bases. V lost 7 bases and J 4 bases, leaving 23 bases between the germline ends. The CDR3 sequence is 17 residues long. From germline, CDR1 is MDHEN and CDR2 SYDVKM. CDR3 loop: CASIYSPRDFRYNEQFF. DNA of the CDR3: TGTGCCAGCATCTACTCCCCCCGGGACTTCAGATACAATGAGCAGTTCTTC.

This clonotype was picked up many times. The rearrangement uses TRBV20-1 and TRBJ2-7; TRBD2 might be the D (5 bases). There are 13 residues in the CDR3. V lost 5 bases and J 0 bases, leaving 11 bases between the germline ends. Germline V gene data show CDR1 as DFQATT and CDR2 as SNEGSKA (reference sequence). CDR3 in amino acids: CSAWRPSSYEQYF. As DNA, the CDR3 is TGCAGTGCTTGGAGGCCTAGCTCCTACGAGCAGTACTTC.